Each of the 6 T cell receptor beta chains below was sequenced from the same sample in a study of blood T cells in healthy people across ages. A second about 7 to 12 cycle PCR used barcoded and J-beta primers. TCRdb passed the 5' RACE reads through MiXCR, listing each CDR3 protein once. Of under 1,100,000 distinct CDR3 sequences in the sample, almost 25% are singletons; the top ten hold about 0.69%. These data also formed part of another study, on T cells of mothers and their children.

The source material was blood. Receptor source: a girl aged 2 to 9 in good health.

This clonotype was counted a few times. The J gene is TRBJ2-5, the V gene TRBV7-9, with a weak D call TRBD1 (7 bases). V lost 8 bases, J lost 9 bases, and 19 bases lay in between. Germline V gene data show CDR1 as SEHNR and CDR2 as FQNEAQ (reference sequence). The CDR3 length is 13 residues. The CDR3 here is CASLRREQGAQYF. The DNA for the CDR3 is TGTGCCAGCCTCCGACGGGAGCAGGGGGCCCAGTACTTC.

To note about this clonotype: A junction boundary mismatches the germline segment, possibly from a read error. The rearrangement uses TRBV11-2 and TRBJ2-3; D is ambiguous. The CDR3 sequence is 12 residues long. Germline loops: CDR1 SGHAT, CDR2 FQNNGV. In nucleotides, the CDR3 is TGTGCCAGCAGCACCCGGGCAGATAAGCAGTATTTT. Its protein product is CASSTRADKQYF.

The chain is built from TRBV4-3 and TRBJ2-1, with no clear D. V dropped 4 bases and J dropped 2 bases, with 12 bases sitting between them. CDR1 LGHNA and CDR2 YSLEER come from the germline V gene. The CDR3 runs to 15 residues. Here the CDR3 DNA reads TGCGCCAGCAGCCCGGCTAGTTATACCTACAATGAGCAGTTCTTC. This translates into CASSPASYTYNEQFF.

The chain links TRBV27 to TRBJ1-6; no clear D gene. V was shortened by 2 bases and J by 3 bases, with 2 bases between the two germline ends. CDR3 length equals 13 residues. Germline CDR1 MNHEY, CDR2 SMNVEV (reference sequence). CDR3 loop: CASSLDYNSPLHF. CDR3 bases: TGTGCCAGCAGTTTAGACTATAATTCACCCCTCCACTTT.

This chain joins TRBV6-6 and TRBJ2-7, with 7 bases identical to TRBD1. Trimming at V came to 6 bases and at J to 3 bases, leaving 8 bases not matched to a gene. The CDR3 sequence is 14 residues long. Looked up from germline, CDR1 is MNHNY and CDR2 is SVGAGI (reference sequence). CDR3 nucleotide sequence: TGTGCCAGCAGCTTCCAAGACAGGGTCTACGAGCAGTACTTC. Its translation: CASSFQDRVYEQYF.

This clonotype has only a few counts. V and J are TRBV7-3 and TRBJ2-1; D possibly corresponds to TRBD2 (6 bases). Trimming stripped 4 bases from V and 2 bases from J, with 12 bases between. This CDR3 region has 15 residues. Per the germline V gene, CDR1 is SGHTA and CDR2 is FQGTGA. In DNA form, the CDR3 reads TGTGCCAGCAGCTCGAGTAGCGGCGCCTACAATGAGCAGTTCTTC. Translating it yields CASSSSSGAYNEQFF.